This T cell receptor beta chain comes out of a study of post-analysis software for immune sequencing data. The wider study: Progressive-relapsing, secondary progressive and relapsing-remitting multiple sclerosis were among the disease courses included. Whole-study findings and limits: Controls had lower frequencies than patients of a handful of TRBV segments, which included TRBV5-6, TRBV5-1 and TRBV20-1.

Prepared TCR beta cDNA libraries contained unique molecular identifiers. Each CDR3 protein gets one entry after TCRdb re-called the PCR reads with MiXCR. The sample records about 770,000 distinct CDR3 sequences, about 43% being singletons. Germline CDR1 reads DFQATT; CDR2 reads SNEGSKA (reference sequence). V lost 8 bases and J 3 bases, leaving 19 bases between the germline ends. The CDR3 consists of 14 residues. Comment on this clonotype: Its antigen is unknown.

The gene calls are TRBV20-1 and TRBJ1-1; D is uncertain. The sample comprised blood. The sequence was obtained from a girl aged 5-17 years with multiple sclerosis. CDR3 bases: TGCAGTTCTACTGACACCAGTCAATACACTGAAGCTTTCTTT. This codes for CSSTDTSQYTEAFF.